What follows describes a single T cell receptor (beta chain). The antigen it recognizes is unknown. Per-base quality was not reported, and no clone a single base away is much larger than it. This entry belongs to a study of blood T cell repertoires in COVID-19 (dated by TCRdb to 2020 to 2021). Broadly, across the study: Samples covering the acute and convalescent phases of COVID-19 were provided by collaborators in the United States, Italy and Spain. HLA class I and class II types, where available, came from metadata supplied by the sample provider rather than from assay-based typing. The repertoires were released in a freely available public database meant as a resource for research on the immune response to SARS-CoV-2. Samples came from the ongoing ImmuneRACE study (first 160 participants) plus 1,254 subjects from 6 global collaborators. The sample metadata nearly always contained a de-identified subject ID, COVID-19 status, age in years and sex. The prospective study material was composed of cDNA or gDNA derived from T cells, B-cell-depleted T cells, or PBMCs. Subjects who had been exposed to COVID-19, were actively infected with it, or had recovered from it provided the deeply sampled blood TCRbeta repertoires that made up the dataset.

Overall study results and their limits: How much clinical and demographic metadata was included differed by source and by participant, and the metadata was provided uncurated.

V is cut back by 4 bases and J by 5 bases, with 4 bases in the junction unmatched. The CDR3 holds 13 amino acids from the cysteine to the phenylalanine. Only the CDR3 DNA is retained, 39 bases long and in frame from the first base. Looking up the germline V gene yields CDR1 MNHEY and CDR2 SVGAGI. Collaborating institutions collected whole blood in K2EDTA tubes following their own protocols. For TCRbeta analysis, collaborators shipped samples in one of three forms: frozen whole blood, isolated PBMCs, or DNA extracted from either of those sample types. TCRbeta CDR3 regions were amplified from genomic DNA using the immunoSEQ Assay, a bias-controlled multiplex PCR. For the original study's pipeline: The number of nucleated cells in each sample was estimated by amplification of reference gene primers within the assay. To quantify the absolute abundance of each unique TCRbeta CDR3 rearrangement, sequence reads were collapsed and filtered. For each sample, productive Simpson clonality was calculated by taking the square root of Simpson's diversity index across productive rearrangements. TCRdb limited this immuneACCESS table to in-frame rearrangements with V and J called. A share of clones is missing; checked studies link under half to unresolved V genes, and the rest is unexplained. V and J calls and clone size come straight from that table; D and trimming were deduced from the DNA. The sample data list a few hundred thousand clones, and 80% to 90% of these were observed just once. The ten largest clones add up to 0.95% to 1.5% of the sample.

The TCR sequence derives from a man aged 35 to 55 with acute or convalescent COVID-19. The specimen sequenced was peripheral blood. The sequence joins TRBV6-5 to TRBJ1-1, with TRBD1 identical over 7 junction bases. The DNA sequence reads TGTGCCAGCAGTTTACAGGGGAGTACTGAAGCTTTCTTT. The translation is CASSLQGSTEAFF.